This TCR beta chain came from a study of OX40 agonist ivuxolimab in advanced cancers. Assay: immunoSEQ multiplex PCR; the TCRdb copy retains only in-frame clones and omits some. The sample lists some 65,000 clones; roughly 81% were seen once. The ends lost 0 bases at V and 0 bases at J; junction bases unmatched: 8. CDR1 is SGDLS and CDR2 is YYNGEE in the germline V gene. This CDR3 has 18 residues. This clonotype was obtained from an adult with an advanced solid tumor such as melanoma, head and neck, liver or kidney cancer. V is TRBV9 and J is TRBJ1-4; 7 nucleotides agree with TRBD1. Specimen: CD4+ or CD8+ T cells sorted from blood, collected in a trial of the OX40 agonist ivuxolimab. CDR3 region: CASSVAQGGGATNEKLFF. Written as DNA, the CDR3 is TGTGCCAGCAGCGTAGCCCAGGGGGGAGGTGCAACTAATGAAAAACTGTTTTTT.